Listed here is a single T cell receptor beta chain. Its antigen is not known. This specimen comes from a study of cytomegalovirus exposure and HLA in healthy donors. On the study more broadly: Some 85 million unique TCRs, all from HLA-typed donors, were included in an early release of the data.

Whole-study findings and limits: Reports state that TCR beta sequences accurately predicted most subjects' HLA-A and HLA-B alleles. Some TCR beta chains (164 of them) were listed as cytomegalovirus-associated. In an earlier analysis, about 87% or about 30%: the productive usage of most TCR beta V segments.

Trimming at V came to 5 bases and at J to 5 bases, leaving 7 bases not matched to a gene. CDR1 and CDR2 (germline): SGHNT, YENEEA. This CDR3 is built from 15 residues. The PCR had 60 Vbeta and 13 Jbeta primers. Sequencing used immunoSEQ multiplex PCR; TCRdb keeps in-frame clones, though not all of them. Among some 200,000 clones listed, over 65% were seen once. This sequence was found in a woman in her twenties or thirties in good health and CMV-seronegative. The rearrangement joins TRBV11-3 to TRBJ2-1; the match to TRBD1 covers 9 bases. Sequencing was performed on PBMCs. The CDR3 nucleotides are TGTGCCAGCAGCCCGGGACAGGGAACGGACAATGAGCAGTTCTTC. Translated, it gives CASSPGQGTDNEQFF.